The 29 T cell receptor beta chains below all came from one sample that was sequenced in a study of beta chain features in type 1 diabetes. Expressed TCRB transcripts were sequenced, since all the RNA that had been isolated was reverse transcribed. Sequencing used immunoSEQ multiplex PCR; TCRdb keeps in-frame clones, though not all of them. Here the sample spans about 390,000 clones, around 10% being singletons. For these receptors, no antigen is known. The study's findings and limits: Patients with Type 1 diabetes showed moderately but significantly shorter TCRB CDR3s in all four CD4+ subsets.

Sequenced material: central memory CD4+ T cells from blood. These receptors were obtained from a young man with type 1 diabetes.

J is TRBJ1-1 and V is TRBV2; 9 nucleotides match TRBD1. Germline values: CDR1 SNHLY, CDR2 FYNNEI. CDR3 length equals 14 residues. Losses at the gene ends were 6 bases for V and 1 base for J; bases not matched to a gene: 3. As DNA, the CDR3 is TGTGCCAGCAGAACGGGACAGGGGAACACTGAAGCTTTCTTT. Translating it yields CASRTGQGNTEAFF.

The chain carries TRBV6-6 and TRBJ1-3, with D possibly TRBD1 on 5 matching bases. Per the germline V gene, CDR1 is MNHNY and CDR2 is SVGAGI (reference sequence). The length of the CDR3 is 16 residues. Trimming removed 5 bases at V and 0 bases at J, with 14 bases between. CDR3 nucleotide sequence: TGTGCCAGCAGTCCCCGCAGTCAGGGCTCTGGAAACACCATATATTTT. Encoded protein: CASSPRSQGSGNTIYF.

The genes are TRBV28 and TRBJ2-7; D perhaps matches TRBD2 (6 bases). V lost 7 bases and J 0 bases, leaving 13 bases between the germline ends. From germline, CDR1 is MDHEN and CDR2 SYDVKM. This CDR3 contains 14 residues. The CDR3 loop reads CASMRAGRSYEQYF. In DNA form, the CDR3 reads TGTGCCAGCATGAGGGCGGGACGCTCCTACGAGCAGTACTTC.

In this sample, this clone turned up a few times. CDR3 coding DNA: TGTGCCAGCAGCACCATAGTAAATCAGCCCCAGCATTTT. Residues: CASSTIVNQPQHF. The V gene is TRBV7-2, the J gene TRBJ1-5; unclear D gene. Germline lookup yields CDR1 SGHTA and CDR2 FQGNSA. V lost 5 bases to trimming and J lost 4 bases, with 9 bases between them. The CDR3 sequence is 13 residues long.

This clone was detected a few times. This sequence joins TRBV6-6 and TRBJ1-2; D not certain. CDR1 is MNHNY and CDR2 is SVGAGI in the germline V gene (reference sequence). V gave up 5 bases and J gave up 4 bases, with 8 bases separating them. The CDR3 spans 12 residues. The CDR3 reads CASSQEGYGYTF. The CDR3 region has the DNA TGTGCCAGCAGTCAGGAGGGCTATGGCTACACCTTC.

The sample holds a few counts of this clone. The rearrangement links TRBV7-2 to TRBJ1-3, with D tentatively TRBD1 (6 bases). Germline V CDR1 and CDR2: SGHTA, FQGNSA. CDR3 length: 15 amino acids. Deletions cut 3 bases from V and 2 bases from J, with 11 bases between. This CDR3 is CASSFQGLTGNTIYF. The CDR3 nucleotides are TGTGCCAGCAGCTTTCAGGGGTTGACTGGAAACACCATATATTTT.

This clone was seen only a few times. CDR3 in amino acids: CASSLSVKLNTEAFF. Here the CDR3 DNA reads TGTGCCAGCAGCTTAAGTGTCAAATTGAACACTGAAGCTTTCTTT. The J gene is TRBJ1-1, the V gene TRBV7-8; D ambiguous. The CDR3 runs to 15 residues. The V and J ends lost 2 bases and 0 bases respectively, with 10 bases between them. The germline CDR1 and CDR2 sequences are SGHVS and FQNEAQ.

The chain joins TRBV5-1 to TRBJ2-7; weak D call: TRBD1 (5 bases). V lost 7 bases, J lost 5 bases, and 7 bases lay in between. The CDR3 length is 10 residues. Germline V lookup: CDR1 SGHRS, CDR2 YFSETQ. The DNA for the CDR3 is TGCGCCAGCGGGGCCCACGAGCAGTACTTC. It translates to CASGAHEQYF.

This clone was found many times. The rearrangement joins TRBV28 to TRBJ2-7; 7 bases agree with TRBD2. Germline loops: CDR1 MDHEN, CDR2 SYDVKM. After removal of 4 bases from V and 9 bases from J, the junction contained 12 bases not matched to a gene. The CDR3 is 14 amino acids. The CDR3 reads CASSSLKRGRGQYF. Written as DNA, the CDR3 is TGTGCCAGCAGTTCTCTTAAGCGGGGACGTGGGCAGTACTTC.

This clone appeared a few times. This chain links TRBV7-8 with TRBJ1-1; D is undetermined. Germline CDR1 and CDR2: SGHVS and FQNEAQ. This CDR3 comprises 14 residues. Trimming stripped 5 bases from V and 1 base from J, with 11 bases between. CDR3 sequence reads: CASSRWTENTEAFF. CDR3 in DNA: TGTGCCAGCAGCCGATGGACGGAGAACACTGAAGCTTTCTTT.

On this clone itself: The germline gene is not matched at one end of the junction; a read error may be the cause. V is TRBV15 and J is TRBJ2-7; D possibly corresponds to TRBD1 (5 bases). Germline CDR1 and CDR2: LNHNV and YYDKDF (reference sequence). This CDR3 has 15 amino acids. CDR3 loop: CATSREHTGSNEQYF. The CDR3 coding sequence is TGTGCCACCAGCAGAGAACATACAGGCTCCAACGAGCAGTACTTC.

This clone was counted only a few times. The chain has TRBV20-1 and TRBJ2-3; the D gene is possibly TRBD2 (5 bases). Germline CDR1 and CDR2: DFQATT and SNEGSKA (reference sequence). Trimming took 2 bases from V and 7 from J, leaving 7 bases between them. The CDR3 extends over 11 amino acids. The CDR3 is CSARTGNTQYF. The CDR3 nucleotides are TGCAGTGCTAGAACGGGAAATACGCAGTATTTT.

The V and J genes are TRBV7-2 and TRBJ2-7; D may be TRBD2 (6 bases). The germline V gene has CDR1 SGHTA and CDR2 FQGNSA. The CDR3 contains 15 residues. Trimming removed 7 bases from V and 2 bases from J, with 18 bases in between. The CDR3 DNA reads as TGTGCCAGCACCCCGGGAGCGGGTGCAGCCTACGAGCAGTACTTC. The encoded protein is CASTPGAGAAYEQYF.

This clone was seen only a few times. The J gene is TRBJ1-5, the V gene TRBV28, with unresolved D. CDR1 and CDR2 from the germline V gene are MDHEN and SYDVKM. Trimming removed 7 bases at V and 6 bases at J, with 13 bases between. This CDR3 spans 13 amino acids. The CDR3 sequence: CASNLAGGQPQHF. CDR3 in DNA: TGTGCCAGCAACTTAGCGGGAGGTCAGCCCCAGCATTTT.

The chain joins TRBV4-2 to TRBJ1-2; D is uncertain. The CDR3 extends over 14 amino acids. V was shortened by 3 bases and J by 8 bases, with 16 bases between the two germline ends. Germline V CDR1 and CDR2: LGHNA, YNFKEQ. The CDR3 region is CASSQDAGGWGYTF. CDR3 nucleotides: TGTGCCAGCAGCCAGGACGCAGGAGGTTGGGGCTACACCTTC.

The rearrangement joins TRBV6-1 to TRBJ1-2, with 7 bases lining up with TRBD1. Germline values: CDR1 MNHNS, CDR2 SASEGT. This CDR3 comprises 14 residues. Trimming at V came to 2 bases and at J to 2 bases, leaving 2 bases not matched to a gene. DNA for the CDR3: TGTGCCAGCAGTGAAAGGGACAGAAACTATGGCTACACCTTC. This sequence encodes CASSERDRNYGYTF.

This clone was observed a handful of times. The chain couples TRBV9 to TRBJ1-5; D is unclear. Trimming left V 1 base short and J 7 bases short, with 15 bases between. In germline, CDR1 is SGDLS, CDR2 YYNGEE. The CDR3 runs to 15 residues. CDR3 sequence reads: CASSVNPALMQPQHF. CDR3 nucleotide sequence: TGTGCCAGCAGCGTAAATCCAGCCCTCATGCAGCCCCAGCATTTT.

The chain links TRBV5-6 to TRBJ2-1; tentatively, D is TRBD2 (6 bases). The CDR3 runs 16 residues. The V gene's germline CDR1 is SGHDT and CDR2 YYEEEE. With 0 bases removed from V and 0 bases from J, the gap between germline ends came to 10 bases. CDR3 residues: CASSLGGRSSYNEQFF. In DNA, the CDR3 is TGTGCCAGCAGCTTGGGTGGGAGGAGCTCCTACAATGAGCAGTTCTTC.

This chain links TRBV4-1 with TRBJ2-5; D uncertain. CDR1 MGHRA and CDR2 YSYEKL come from the germline V gene. The CDR3 extends over 15 amino acids. Trimming removed 1 base at V and 1 base at J, with 10 bases between. CDR3 DNA: TGCGCCAGCAGCCAAGGAGGCGGCGGCCAAGAGACCCAGTACTTC. Amino acid sequence: CASSQGGGGQETQYF.

The rearrangement uses TRBV28 and TRBJ1-1, with D possibly matching TRBD1 (5 bases). This CDR3 region has 12 residues. CDR1 and CDR2 from the germline V gene are MDHEN and SYDVKM. Deletions cut 6 bases from V and 6 bases from J, with 11 bases between. CDR3 coding DNA: TGTGCCAGCAGGGGGCTGGTCGCTGAAGCTTTCTTT. Translation gives CASRGLVAEAFF. The variable domain in full, completed from reference TRBV28 and TRBJ1-1, reads DVKVTQSSRYLVKRTGEKVFLECVQDMDHENMFWYRQDPGLGLRLIYFSYDVKMKEKGDIPEGYSVSREKKERFSLILESASTNQTSMYLCASRGLVAEAFFGQGTRLTVV.

This clone appeared a few times. This sequence joins TRBV28 and TRBJ2-7; 13 bases are shared with TRBD2. V shed 4 bases and J 0 bases; nucleotides not matched to a gene: 6. Looked up from germline, CDR1 is MDHEN and CDR2 is SYDVKM. This CDR3 region has 17 residues. For the CDR3, the DNA is TGTGCCAGCAGTTCACCCGGGACTAGCGGGAACTCCTACGAGCAGTACTTC. Protein product: CASSSPGTSGNSYEQYF.

This clone has a count of ten or more. V is TRBV5-1 and J is TRBJ2-2; D is tentatively TRBD1 or TRBD2 (6 bases each). V lost 5 bases, J lost 1 base, and 18 bases lay in between. The CDR3 has 17 residues. The germline V gene has CDR1 SGHRS and CDR2 YFSETQ. CDR3 sequence reads: CASRGLSAGQNTGELFF. As DNA, the CDR3 is TGCGCCAGCAGAGGTTTGAGCGCGGGACAGAACACCGGGGAGCTGTTTTTT.

This clone appeared many times. This chain uses TRBV2 with TRBJ2-1, with TRBD2 identical over 7 bases. The germline V gene has CDR1 SNHLY and CDR2 FYNNEI. This CDR3 is 15 amino acids long. V shed 7 bases and J 11 bases; nucleotides not matched to a gene: 17. The CDR3 spells CASTDRASGARKQFF. The CDR3 DNA reads as TGTGCCAGCACCGATAGGGCTAGCGGAGCGAGAAAGCAGTTCTTC.

This chain joins TRBV7-2 and TRBJ1-2; maybe TRBD1 (5 bases). The length of the CDR3 is 16 residues. Deletions cut 4 bases from V and 4 bases from J, with 19 bases between. The germline V gene has CDR1 SGHTA and CDR2 FQGNSA. The CDR3 DNA reads TGTGCCAGCAGCTCTAGCGTGGGGACGGCCCTCTATGGCTACACCTTC. It translates to CASSSSVGTALYGYTF.

The chain links TRBV5-8 to TRBJ1-2; D is perhaps TRBD1 (6 bases). The V gene's germline CDR1 is SGHTS and CDR2 YDEGEE. The CDR3 totals 15 residues. Trimming stripped 5 bases from V and 8 bases from J, with 22 bases between. CDR3 region: CASSPETGWQKGYTF. In DNA, the CDR3 is TGTGCCAGCAGTCCTGAAACAGGGTGGCAGAAAGGCTACACCTTC.

The CDR3 reads CSVDLLSGRRNEQFF. The CDR3 DNA sequence: TGCAGCGTTGATCTTTTAAGCGGGAGGCGCAATGAGCAGTTCTTC. The V gene is TRBV29-1, the J gene TRBJ2-1; 9 nucleotides agree with TRBD2. V shed 3 bases, J shed 6 bases, and the junction held 9 bases outside the gene matches. The CDR3 runs to 15 residues. Germline V gives CDR1 SQVTM, CDR2 ANQGSEA.

There are a few counts of this clone. V usage is TRBV7-9 and J usage is TRBJ2-5; D tentatively reads TRBD1 or TRBD2 (5 bases each). The V and J ends lost 5 bases and 1 base respectively, with 14 bases between them. CDR1 is SEHNR and CDR2 is FQNEAQ in the germline V gene (reference sequence). CDR3 length: 15 residues. CDR3 sequence reads: CASSPGTDFQETQYF. The CDR3 nucleotides read TGTGCCAGCAGCCCCGGGACGGATTTCCAAGAGACCCAGTACTTC.

The chain couples TRBV4-3 to TRBJ1-1; perhaps TRBD1 as D (5 bases). V lost 1 base and J 0 bases, leaving 6 bases between the germline ends. The CDR3 extends over 14 amino acids. Germline loops: CDR1 LGHNA, CDR2 YSLEER. The CDR3, as DNA: TGCGCCAGCAGCCAAGGACAGATGAACACTGAAGCTTTCTTT. Its protein product is CASSQGQMNTEAFF.

This chain links TRBV4-2 with TRBJ2-5; 11 bases are shared with TRBD1. Losses at the gene ends were 3 bases for V and 6 bases for J; bases not matched to a gene: 3. CDR1 is LGHNA, CDR2 YNFKEQ, per germline. CDR3 length: 14 amino acids. The CDR3 loop reads CASSQGQGEQTQYF. CDR3 in DNA: TGTGCCAGCAGCCAGGGACAGGGGGAGCAGACCCAGTACTTC.